This T cell receptor (beta chain) was documented in a study of T cell responses to AZD1222 COVID-19 vaccine. Study at large: Researchers grouped second doses given at about 4 or about 12 weeks into one pool. The study, taken as a whole, reports: The study sampled repertoires only after the peak T cell response. Breadth and depth of Spike-specific TCRs rose after two AZD1222 doses.

Germline-derived CDR1 and CDR2 are SGHVS and FQNEAQ. V lost 1 base, J lost 5 bases, and 15 bases lay in between. The CDR3 is 17 residues long. A remark on this clone: Its target is unknown.

Repertoires were generated with immunoSEQ multiplex PCR, while TCRdb's copy carries only in-frame clones and drops some. The sample holds some 96,000 clones, approximately 87% seen once. This chain uses TRBV7-8 with TRBJ1-6, with D unclear. Sequencing used peripheral blood, obtained on day 0 of AZD1222 vaccination. This TCR was sampled from an adult in good health. The DNA for the CDR3 is TGTGCCAGCAGCTTAGAGTTCTGGACGAGGGATAATTCACCCCTCCACTTT. It encodes CASSLEFWTRDNSPLHF.